This T cell receptor (beta chain) was identified in a study of vaccination effects on CD4 cells after COVID-19. Study in general: ViraFEST expansion of antigen-specific CD4+ T cells with viral peptide pools preceded sequencing.

Broader study findings: Few convalescent patients and no early post-infection timepoints were included in the study. Clonal contraction was marked in infection- and vaccine-induced clones late after vaccination.

The table came from immunoSEQ multiplex PCR; TCRdb's copy has only in-frame clones and leaves some out. The sample records about 35,000 clones, around 67% being singletons. On this clone itself: The antigen is undetermined. Relative to the germline gene, one junction end is altered; a read error may explain this.

Culturing for nine to ten days preceded CD4+ T cell isolation. All vaccine recipients tested negative for nucleocapsid antibodies and had never contracted SARS-CoV-2 infection. Per the germline V gene, CDR1 is DFQATT and CDR2 is SNEGSKA (reference sequence). This CDR3 comprises 11 residues. This specimen consisted of CD4+ T cells from PBMCs cultured without peptide, obtained before COVID-19 vaccination. The chain links TRBV20-1 to TRBJ1-2; D call uncertain. The clonotype originates from a human donor who received a COVID-19 vaccine. CDR3 protein: CSATRMSYTAF. The CDR3 DNA follows: TGCAGTGCTACCCGTATGAGCTACACGGCCTTC.